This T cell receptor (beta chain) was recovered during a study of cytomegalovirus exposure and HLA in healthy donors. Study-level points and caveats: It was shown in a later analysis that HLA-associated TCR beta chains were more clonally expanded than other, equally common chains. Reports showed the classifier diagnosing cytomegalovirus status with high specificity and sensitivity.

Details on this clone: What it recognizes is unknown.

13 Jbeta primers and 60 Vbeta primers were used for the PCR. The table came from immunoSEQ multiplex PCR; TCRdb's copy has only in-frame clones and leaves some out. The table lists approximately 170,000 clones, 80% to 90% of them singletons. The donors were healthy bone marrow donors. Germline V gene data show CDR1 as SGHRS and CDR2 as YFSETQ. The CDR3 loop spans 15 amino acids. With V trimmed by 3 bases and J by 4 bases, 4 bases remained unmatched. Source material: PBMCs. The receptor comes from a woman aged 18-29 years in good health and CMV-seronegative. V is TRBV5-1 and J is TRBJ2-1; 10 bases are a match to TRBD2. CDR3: CASSSLAGAYNEQFF. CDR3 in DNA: TGCGCCAGCAGCTCGCTAGCGGGAGCTTACAATGAGCAGTTCTTC.